Reported below is one T cell receptor (beta chain). The entry originates in a study of blood T cell repertoires in COVID-19. For the study at large: Collection of acute and convalescent COVID-19 samples took place in the United States, Italy and Spain. From T cells, B-cell-depleted T cells, or PBMCs came the material, which was cDNA or gDNA.

This CDR3 contains 15 residues. Germline loops: CDR1 SNHLY, CDR2 FYNNEI. V dropped 6 bases and J dropped 5 bases, with 20 bases sitting between them. Per the original data handling: By means of reference gene primer amplification, nucleated cell counts were estimated. TCRdb keeps only in-frame clones here, not all; method: immunoSEQ multiplex PCR. The V and J calls and clone size were taken over from that table, and D and trimming were inferred from the DNA. The sample consists of roughly 280,000 clones, less than 90% of them appearing once. This receptor was taken from a man under 40 with active or convalescent COVID-19. Sequenced input: peripheral blood. V usage is TRBV2 and J usage is TRBJ2-7, with D perhaps TRBD2 (6 bases). The CDR3 nucleotides read TGTGCCAGCAGGGAATTGGGACTGCCAGGCCACGAGCAGTACTTC. This encodes CASRELGLPGHEQYF.